These 32 T cell receptor beta chains share one sample of origin, sequenced in a study of early T cells in non-severe SARS-CoV-2 infection. In TCRdb, the 5' RACE reads were re-called with MiXCR into one record per CDR3 protein. In the table there are some 96,000 distinct CDR3 sequences, approximately 13% of which are singletons. Sequencing input: whole blood. The receptors stem from an adult who was a healthcare worker with PCR-confirmed SARS-CoV-2 infection or an uninfected control (not recorded which).

The chain uses TRBV24-1 and TRBJ1-1; D may be TRBD1 (6 bases). CDR3 length: 14 residues. V was clipped by 7 bases and J by 6 bases, with 17 bases between them. From germline, CDR1 is KGHDR and CDR2 SFDVKD. CDR3 region: CATRAPRGRAEAFF. The CDR3 coding sequence is TGTGCCACCAGGGCCCCCAGGGGTCGGGCTGAAGCTTTCTTT.

This clonotype was observed many times. The chain has TRBV29-1 and TRBJ1-2, with unresolved D. The CDR3 has 13 amino acids. V lost 0 bases and J lost 4, with 9 bases in between. The germline CDR1 and CDR2 sequences are SQVTM and ANQGSEA. DNA for the CDR3: TGCAGCGTTGAAGACCCAGGATCCTATGGCTACACCTTC. Encoded protein: CSVEDPGSYGYTF.

In this sample, this clonotype turned up a few times. The chain combines TRBV28 with TRBJ1-2; 9 nucleotides agree with TRBD1. V shed 8 bases, J shed 8 bases, and the junction held 12 bases outside the gene matches. The germline CDR1 and CDR2 sequences are MDHEN and SYDVKM. The CDR3 spans 14 residues. The CDR3 loop reads CASHHGQGRGGYTF. Here the CDR3 DNA reads TGTGCCAGCCACCATGGACAGGGGCGGGGAGGCTACACCTTC.

This clonotype has a count of ten or more. This chain uses TRBV11-2 with TRBJ1-1; TRBD1 might be the D (6 bases). CDR1 SGHAT and CDR2 FQNNGV come from the germline V gene. Deletions cut 5 bases from V and 3 bases from J, with 10 bases between. The CDR3 is 13 amino acids. The CDR3, as DNA: TGTGCCAGCAGCCGAAACAGGGACACTGAAGCTTTCTTT. This sequence encodes CASSRNRDTEAFF. Full variable domain (outside the CDR3, taken from reference TRBV11-2 and TRBJ1-1): EAGVAQSPRYKIIEKRQSVAFWCNPISGHATLYWYQQILGQGPKLLIQFQNNGVVDDSQLPKDRFSAERLKGVDSTLKIQPAKLEDSAVYLCASSRNRDTEAFFGQGTRLTVV.

This clonotype occurred a few times. Written as DNA, the CDR3 is TGTGCCACCAGCAGAATCCCAGGGGACTACCAAGAGACCCAGTACTTC. Translated, it gives CATSRIPGDYQETQYF. The chain carries TRBV15 and TRBJ2-5; D assignment may be TRBD1 or TRBD2 (6 bases each). Trimming took off 2 bases at V and 0 bases at J, with 13 bases between the two ends. The CDR3 runs to 16 residues. Per germline, CDR1 LNHNV and CDR2 YYDKDF (reference sequence).

This clonotype was recorded a few times. The V and J genes are TRBV5-1 and TRBJ2-4; TRBD2 agrees at 11 bases. This CDR3 comprises 18 residues. In germline, CDR1 is SGHRS, CDR2 YFSETQ. The junction had 12 bases not matched to a gene; V was cut back by 0 bases and J by 7 bases. CDR3 sequence reads: CASSLGLAGSYQGNIQYF. In DNA, the CDR3 is TGCGCCAGCAGCTTGGGACTAGCGGGGTCCTATCAGGGGAACATTCAGTACTTC.

This clonotype was seen a handful of times. The chain uses TRBV19 and TRBJ2-3; weak D call: TRBD2 (5 bases). CDR3 length: 16 residues. Trimming left V 5 bases short and J 5 bases short, with 20 bases between. Germline CDR1 LNHDA, CDR2 SQIVND (reference sequence). The CDR3 sequence: CASSLSSTRELDTQYF. CDR3 bases: TGTGCCAGTAGTTTATCTAGCACGAGGGAGTTAGATACGCAGTATTTT.

This clonotype was detected many times. The rearrangement joins TRBV10-3 to TRBJ2-1; 11 nucleotides line up with TRBD1. The CDR3 has 14 residues. V lost 11 bases and J lost 8; bases outside the gene matches: 11. Germline values: CDR1 ENHRY, CDR2 SYGVKD. CDR3 region: CAAGQGAYFDEQFF. The CDR3 DNA sequence: TGTGCCGCCGGACAGGGGGCTTATTTTGATGAGCAGTTCTTC.

The J gene is TRBJ1-2, the V gene TRBV20-1; TRBD1 is a possible D gene (5 bases). V lost 6 bases and J 6 bases, leaving 14 bases between the germline ends. Germline CDR1 DFQATT, CDR2 SNEGSKA (reference sequence). CDR3 length: 12 residues. CDR3 sequence (DNA): TGCAGTGCCGTACCAGCGGGGGATGGCTACACCTTC. Its protein product is CSAVPAGDGYTF.

The sample holds a few counts of this clonotype. In DNA, the CDR3 is TGCAGTGCCAGATGGGGGAACACTGAAGCTTTCTTT. Translated: CSARWGNTEAFF. V gene TRBV20-1 combines with J gene TRBJ1-1; no clear D. Germline V gene data show CDR1 as DFQATT and CDR2 as SNEGSKA (reference sequence). Trimming removed 6 bases from V and 1 base from J, with 9 bases in between. The CDR3 contains 12 residues.

The table lists this clonotype with many counts. The chain recombines TRBV7-6 with TRBJ2-5; D is possibly TRBD2 (5 bases). The CDR3 length is 16 residues. With 3 bases removed from V and 11 bases from J, the gap between germline ends came to 25 bases. The germline gives CDR1 SGHVS, CDR2 FNYEAQ. CDR3 sequence: CASSFDRGGAGRTQYF. In DNA form, the CDR3 reads TGTGCCAGCAGCTTCGACCGTGGAGGTGCTGGTCGGACGCAGTACTTC.

This clonotype was counted ten times or more. The conserved phenylalanine or tryptophan is not found at the CDR3 terminus, so this likely reflects a read error. The chain links TRBV18 to TRBJ2-5; D is possibly TRBD2 (6 bases). V shed 3 bases and J shed 9 bases, with 11 bases lying between them. CDR1 and CDR2 (germline): KGHSH, LQKENI. This CDR3 spans 12 amino acids. CDR3 DNA: TGTGCCAGCTCACCGGAGGGGAAGGCCCAGTACCTC. Its protein product is CASSPEGKAQYL.

Sample share makes this clonotype medium-sized (0.01 to 0.1%). The chain carries TRBV19 and TRBJ2-7; the D call may be TRBD1 or TRBD2 (5 bases each). CDR1 is LNHDA, CDR2 SQIVND, per germline (reference sequence). V was pared by 5 bases and J by 1 base, with 18 bases between. The CDR3 spans 16 residues. Here the CDR3 DNA reads TGTGCCAGTAGTCCGACGTCCGGGACCCTATCCTACGAGCAGTACTTC. Its protein product is CASSPTSGTLSYEQYF.

This clonotype was counted at least ten times. V is TRBV11-2 and J is TRBJ1-6; D possibly corresponds to TRBD1 (6 bases). This CDR3 region has 18 residues. Germline V gene data show CDR1 as SGHAT and CDR2 as FQNNGV. V was clipped by 5 bases and J by 9 bases, with 26 bases between them. In DNA, the CDR3 is TGTGCCAGCAGCCCCGGTCTTGCGGGGGGCGCGATGGGTTCACCCCTCCACTTT. This sequence encodes CASSPGLAGGAMGSPLHF.

This clonotype was observed at least ten times. The V and J genes are TRBV19 and TRBJ2-3; D not resolved. The CDR3 extends over 13 amino acids. Germline V lookup: CDR1 LNHDA, CDR2 SQIVND (reference sequence). Trimming cost V 6 bases and J 2 bases, with 9 bases left between them. The DNA for the CDR3 is TGTGCCAGTAGAGGGTGGACCACAGATACGCAGTATTTT. Translated: CASRGWTTDTQYF. Together with reference TRBV19 and TRBJ2-3, the CDR3 gives the full variable domain: DGGITQSPKYLFRKEGQNVTLSCEQNLNHDAMYWYRQDPGQGLRLIYYSQIVNDFQKGDIAEGYSVSREKKESFPLTVTSAQKNPTAFYLCASRGWTTDTQYFGPGTRLTVL.

In the case of this clonotype: Possible read error: a much larger clone is one base away. The chain links TRBV5-6 to TRBJ2-3; perhaps D is TRBD1 or TRBD2 (5 bases each). Germline V CDR1 and CDR2: SGHDT, YYEEEE. Trimming left V 2 bases short and J 4 bases short, with 17 bases between. The CDR3 has 16 amino acids. The CDR3 region has the DNA TGTGCCAGCAGCTTCCGGGGCAGCCTGGGGGCAGATACGCAGTATTTT. It encodes CASSFRGSLGADTQYF.

This clonotype was seen ten or more times. The CDR3 reads CASSVASGGGNEQFF. The DNA for the CDR3 is TGTGCCAGCAGCGTAGCTAGCGGGGGGGGCAATGAGCAGTTCTTC. This rearrangement joins TRBV9 to TRBJ2-1; 12 nucleotides match TRBD2. Looked up from germline, CDR1 is SGDLS and CDR2 is YYNGEE. V lost 0 bases and J lost 6; bases outside the gene matches: 1. The CDR3 sequence is 15 residues long.

This chain joins TRBV5-1 and TRBJ2-2, with a weak D call TRBD1 (5 bases). Trimming took 0 bases from V and 1 from J, leaving 13 bases between them. Germline V lookup: CDR1 SGHRS, CDR2 YFSETQ. CDR3 length equals 17 residues. CDR3: CASSLAQTGQNTGELFF. The CDR3 DNA follows: TGCGCCAGCAGCTTGGCCCAGACTGGACAGAACACCGGGGAGCTGTTTTTT.

This clonotype has just a few counts. The CDR3 region has the DNA TGTGCCAGCAGCGCAGGGTTTTTGGACACTGAAGCTTTCTTT. Residues: CASSAGFLDTEAFF. The J gene is TRBJ1-1, the V gene TRBV9, with a tentative D call TRBD1 (5 bases). The germline gives CDR1 SGDLS, CDR2 YYNGEE. This CDR3 comprises 14 residues. V dropped 3 bases and J dropped 3 bases, with 12 bases sitting between them.

There are a few counts of this clonotype. The gene calls are TRBV5-1 and TRBJ2-5; a possible D gene is TRBD1 (5 bases). Trimming cost V 2 bases and J 2 bases, with 13 bases left between them. Germline loops: CDR1 SGHRS, CDR2 YFSETQ. The CDR3 is made up of 15 amino acids. CDR3 in DNA: TGCGCCAGCAGCTTTCTAGGGGATCGGCAAGAGACCCAGTACTTC. This codes for CASSFLGDRQETQYF.

This clonotype has at least ten counts. J is TRBJ1-6 and V is TRBV5-6; D may be TRBD1 (5 bases). Deletions cut 4 bases from V and 0 bases from J, with 11 bases between. This CDR3 has 16 amino acids. CDR1 and CDR2 (germline): SGHDT, YYEEEE. The CDR3 DNA sequence: TGTGCCAGCAGCACGGGACGGAGCTCCTATAATTCACCCCTCCACTTT. Protein product: CASSTGRSSYNSPLHF.

This clonotype appeared many times. The J gene is TRBJ2-3, the V gene TRBV9; 7 nucleotides agree with TRBD1. CDR3 length: 16 amino acids. Germline V gives CDR1 SGDLS, CDR2 YYNGEE. J lost 3 bases, V lost 4 bases, and 11 bases had no gene match. CDR3 sequence reads: CASSPPGQRATDTQYF. CDR3 coding DNA: TGTGCCAGCAGCCCGCCGGGACAGAGGGCTACAGATACGCAGTATTTT. The full variable domain, rest sourced from reference TRBV9 and TRBJ2-3, is DSGVTQTPKHLITATGQRVTLRCSPRSGDLSVYWYQQSLDQGLQFLIQYYNGEERAKGNILERFSAQQFPDLHSELNLSSLELGDSALYFCASSPPGQRATDTQYFGPGTRLTVL.

This clonotype has a count of ten or more. The J gene is TRBJ1-5, the V gene TRBV7-8; D not certain. Germline V gene sequence: CDR1 SGHVS, CDR2 FQNEAQ. V lost 5 bases, J lost 4 bases, and 12 bases lay in between. The CDR3 is 14 amino acids. The CDR3 reads CASSRTPPNQPQHF. CDR3 nucleotide sequence: TGTGCCAGCAGCCGAACCCCCCCAAATCAGCCCCAGCATTTT.

In this sample, this clonotype turned up many times. The chain has TRBV20-1 and TRBJ2-2, with D maybe TRBD1 (6 bases). Germline V gives CDR1 DFQATT, CDR2 SNEGSKA (reference sequence). Trimming stripped 3 bases from V and 4 bases from J, with 9 bases between. The CDR3 covers 13 residues. The CDR3 is CSARRGGTGELFF. DNA of the CDR3: TGCAGTGCTAGGAGAGGGGGCACCGGGGAGCTGTTTTTT.

This clonotype was counted many times. The rearrangement joins TRBV19 to TRBJ1-5, with a weak D call TRBD1 (5 bases). This CDR3 comprises 16 residues. Trimming cost V 2 bases and J 1 base, with 12 bases left between them. Germline CDR1 LNHDA, CDR2 SQIVND (reference sequence). CDR3 sequence (DNA): TGTGCCAGTAGTATAAGGGGACGAGACAGCAATCAGCCCCAGCATTTT. Amino acid sequence: CASSIRGRDSNQPQHF.

This chain links TRBV6-5 with TRBJ1-2; D call uncertain. The germline V and J ends were trimmed by 6 bases and 3 bases, with 17 bases remaining between them. This CDR3 is 15 amino acids long. CDR1 is MNHEY, CDR2 SVGAGI, per germline. Here the CDR3 DNA reads TGTGCCAGCAGCCTCTACAGTTTCGGGGACTATGGCTACACCTTC. This translates into CASSLYSFGDYGYTF.

This clonotype was seen at least ten times. The chain couples TRBV28 to TRBJ2-2; D uncertain. CDR3 length equals 13 residues. CDR1 is MDHEN, CDR2 SYDVKM, per germline. V was trimmed by 6 bases and J by 7 bases, leaving 12 bases between them. Here the CDR3 DNA reads TGTGCCAGCAGGCTACTCGATAGCGGGGAGCTGTTTTTT. Translated, it gives CASRLLDSGELFF.

This clonotype came up many times. This chain's CDR3 is CSASAGGSGNTIYF. CDR3 in DNA: TGCAGTGCTAGTGCCGGGGGCAGCGGAAACACCATATATTTT. The V gene is TRBV20-1, the J gene TRBJ1-3, with D possibly matching TRBD1 (6 bases). This CDR3 is built from 14 residues. CDR1 DFQATT and CDR2 SNEGSKA come from the germline V gene (reference sequence). Trimming pared 3 bases from V and 4 bases from J, leaving 13 bases between.

This clonotype was observed a handful of times. This chain uses TRBV7-9 with TRBJ2-7; possible D gene TRBD1, 5 bases. The CDR3 is 13 amino acids. V was pared by 5 bases and J by 4 bases, with 12 bases between. Germline V lookup: CDR1 SEHNR, CDR2 FQNEAQ (reference sequence). The CDR3 loop is CASSPGQPYEQYF. The CDR3 nucleotides are TGTGCCAGCAGCCCAGGACAACCATACGAGCAGTACTTC. Looking up the rest from reference TRBV7-9 and TRBJ2-7 gives the full variable domain: DTGVSQNPRHKITKRGQNVTFRCDPISEHNRLYWYRQTLGQGPEFLTYFQNEAQLEKSRLLSDRFSAERPKGSFSTLEIQRTEQGDSAMYLCASSPGQPYEQYFGPGTRLTVT.

This clonotype came up a few times. V usage is TRBV20-1 and J usage is TRBJ1-1; 7 bases match TRBD1. V lost 7 bases to trimming and J lost 5 bases; unmatched junction nucleotides: 10. Germline loops: CDR1 DFQATT, CDR2 SNEGSKA (reference sequence). The CDR3 totals 13 residues. CDR3 DNA: TGCAGTGTCCCCAAGGGGGCGAAGACTGAAGCTTTCTTT. Its translation is CSVPKGAKTEAFF.

J is TRBJ1-1 and V is TRBV29-1; TRBD1 might be the D (6 bases). CDR1 and CDR2 (germline): SQVTM, ANQGSEA. CDR3 length: 10 amino acids. The germline V and J ends were trimmed by 3 bases and 10 bases, with 9 bases remaining between them. The CDR3 DNA sequence: TGCAGCGTTGATAGGGGGGTAGCTTTCTTT. This encodes CSVDRGVAFF.

This clonotype occurred once. The chain links TRBV7-2 to TRBJ2-3; TRBD2 matches at 8 bases. Germline CDR1 and CDR2: SGHTA and FQGNSA. There are 16 residues in the CDR3. With 0 bases clipped from V and 4 bases from J, the junction kept 6 bases outside the gene matches. CDR3 amino acids: CASSLAGQRGSDTQYF. The CDR3 DNA follows: TGTGCCAGCAGCTTAGCGGGCCAGCGGGGGTCAGATACGCAGTATTTT.